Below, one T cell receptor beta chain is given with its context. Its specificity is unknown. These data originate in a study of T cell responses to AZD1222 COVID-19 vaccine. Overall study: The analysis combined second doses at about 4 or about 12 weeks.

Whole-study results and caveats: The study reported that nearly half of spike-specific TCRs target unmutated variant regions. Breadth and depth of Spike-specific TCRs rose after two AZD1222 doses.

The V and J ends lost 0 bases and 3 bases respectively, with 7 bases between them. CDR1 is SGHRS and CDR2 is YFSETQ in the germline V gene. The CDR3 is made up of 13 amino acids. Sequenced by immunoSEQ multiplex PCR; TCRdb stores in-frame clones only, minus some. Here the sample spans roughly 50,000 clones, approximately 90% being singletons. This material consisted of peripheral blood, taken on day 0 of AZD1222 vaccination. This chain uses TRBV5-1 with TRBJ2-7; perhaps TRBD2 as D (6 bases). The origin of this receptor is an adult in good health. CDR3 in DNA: TGCGCCAGCAGCTTGGAGGGAGGCTACGAGCAGTACTTC. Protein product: CASSLEGGYEQYF.